This TCR beta chain was observed in a study of control samples from healthy donors and cancer patients. This CDR3 has 15 residues. Trimming at V came to 4 bases and at J to 4 bases, leaving 10 bases not matched to a gene. CDR1 is SQVTM and CDR2 is ANQGSEA in the germline V gene. Some clones are missing from TCRdb's copy, which holds only in-frame ones; the method was immunoSEQ multiplex PCR. The table lists about 100,000 clones, roughly nine tenths of them singletons. This TCR was sampled from a woman aged 50 to 60 in good health. The gene calls are TRBV29-1 and TRBJ1-5; 7 nucleotides agree with TRBD1. The sequenced sample consisted of blood. CDR3 DNA sequence: TGCAGCGTTGTTGGCCAGGGGGGGCCTAATCAGCCCCAGCATTTT. Translated: CSVVGQGGPNQPQHF.